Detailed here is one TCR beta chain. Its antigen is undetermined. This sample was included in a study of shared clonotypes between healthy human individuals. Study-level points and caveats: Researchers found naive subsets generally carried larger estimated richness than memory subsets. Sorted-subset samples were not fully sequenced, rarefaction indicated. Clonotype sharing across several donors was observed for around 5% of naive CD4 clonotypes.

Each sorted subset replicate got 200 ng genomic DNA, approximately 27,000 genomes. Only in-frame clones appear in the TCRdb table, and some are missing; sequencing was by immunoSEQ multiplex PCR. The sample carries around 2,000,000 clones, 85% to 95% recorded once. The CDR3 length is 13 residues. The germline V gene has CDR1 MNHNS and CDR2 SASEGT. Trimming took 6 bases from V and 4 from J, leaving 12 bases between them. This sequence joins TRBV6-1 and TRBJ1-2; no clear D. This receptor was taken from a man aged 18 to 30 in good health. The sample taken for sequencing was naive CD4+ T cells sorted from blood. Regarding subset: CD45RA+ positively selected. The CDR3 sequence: CASRDRGAYGYTF. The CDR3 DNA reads TGTGCCAGCAGGGATCGGGGTGCCTATGGCTACACCTTC.